This T cell receptor (beta chain) was observed in a study of PD-1 blockade in classical Hodgkin lymphoma (TCRdb year 2020). About the investigation overall: Nivolumab dosing was 3 mg/kg intravenously every 2 weeks, continuing until either disease progression or unacceptable toxicity. The study used CyTOF and TCR beta sequencing to define a peripheral blood immune signature of response to PD-1 blockade in classical Hodgkin lymphoma. Results the study describes overall, beyond this receptor: The study was restricted to a single clinical trial cohort, and the causes of repertoire differences, possibly disease activity or prior therapy, were left undefined. By C4D1, a significant rise was seen in CD4+ TCR diversity but not in CD8+ TCR diversity (p=0.0027 vs p=0.16), and the rise was most apparent among complete responders (p=0.02). Trial patients achieving complete response had baseline diversity similar to newly diagnosed patients, whereas partial responders and progressors had significantly lower diversity. Baseline TCR diversity was reported to be lower in newly diagnosed patients than in healthy donors, and even lower in relapsed/refractory patients. Patients starting nivolumab less than 1 year after ASCT had lower diversity and were excluded from later analyses to avoid confounding by immune reconstitution.

The time point label on this specimen signifies: cycle 4 day 1 (C4D1), after about 6 weeks of nivolumab. Relapse after autologous stem cell transplantation had occurred in all trial patients, and cohorts A, B and C were distinguished by prior brentuximab vedotin exposure. The trial cohort comprised some 60 patients with relapsed/refractory classical Hodgkin lymphoma whose best overall responses were complete response, partial response or progressive disease. Single-agent nivolumab was administered to trial patients in the multi-cohort phase II CheckMate 205 trial. An independent review committee assessed best overall response by applying the 2007 International Working Group response criteria. Trial PBMCs were collected just before the start of nivolumab (C1D1) and during therapy at cycle 2 day 1 and cycle 4 day 1. Peripheral blood was collected in 8 mL Vacutainer Cell Preparation Tubes, from which PBMCs were isolated by centrifugation and then cryopreserved.

Concerning this clone: Its antigen has not been determined. There are no base qualities to consult, and no much larger clone falls within one base.

Genomic DNA was extracted with the Qiagen DNeasy kit from unsorted PBMCs and from negatively selected CD4+ and CD8+ fractions. Using primers that anneal to V and J segments, immunoSEQ multiplex PCR amplified the TCR beta CDR3 regions. Amplification bias was minimized using a synthetic immune receptor repertoire, and residual bias was removed computationally after sequencing. The original methods were these. Repertoire diversity was quantified as the Shannon entropy index using custom Python scripts. Unsorted, CD4+ and CD8+ repertoires were analyzed separately, except for combined analyses in which CD4+ and CD8+ sequences were merged in silico. Clonal expansion was defined as at least a 2-fold frequency increase after treatment relative to C1D1, with a pseudocount of 0.5 for undetected baseline clones. Singleton clones were defined as clones with 0 or 1 copy at C1D1, and non-singleton clones were defined as clones with 2 or more copies. Clones expanded in unsorted samples were assigned a CD4+, CD8+ or unknown annotation through matching of protein sequences in sorted samples from the same patient. Wilcoxon tests on paired samples were used to test diversity changes from C1D1 to C4D1. In its TCRdb copy, this immuneACCESS table keeps in-frame sequences only and misses some clones. Where compared with another copy, unresolved V genes explain less than half of these, and the others have no known cause. V, J and clone size were drawn from that table, and D and trimming were deduced from the DNA. In this sample the table shows around 60,000 clones, 70% to 90% of which occur a single time. The leading ten clones occupy roughly 8% of the sample.

From V the trimming removes 3 bases and from J it removes 0 bases, while the gene matches leave 10 bases of the junction unaccounted for. CDR3 length: 16 amino acids, cysteine to phenylalanine. Only the CDR3 region is kept as DNA, spanning 48 bases read in frame from base 1. CDR1 and CDR2, looked up from the germline V gene (reference sequence), are GTSNPN and SVGIG. The sequence came from a human donor with classical Hodgkin lymphoma. The sequence is built from TRBV30 and TRBJ1-1; TRBD1 lines up with 7 middle nucleotides. The sequences come from peripheral blood mononuclear cells (PBMCs), collected before the fourth cycle of nivolumab. The encoded CDR3 is CAWRRDRQWLNTEAFF. The nucleotide sequence reads as follows: TGTGCCTGGAGACGGGACAGACAGTGGTTGAACACTGAAGCTTTCTTT.